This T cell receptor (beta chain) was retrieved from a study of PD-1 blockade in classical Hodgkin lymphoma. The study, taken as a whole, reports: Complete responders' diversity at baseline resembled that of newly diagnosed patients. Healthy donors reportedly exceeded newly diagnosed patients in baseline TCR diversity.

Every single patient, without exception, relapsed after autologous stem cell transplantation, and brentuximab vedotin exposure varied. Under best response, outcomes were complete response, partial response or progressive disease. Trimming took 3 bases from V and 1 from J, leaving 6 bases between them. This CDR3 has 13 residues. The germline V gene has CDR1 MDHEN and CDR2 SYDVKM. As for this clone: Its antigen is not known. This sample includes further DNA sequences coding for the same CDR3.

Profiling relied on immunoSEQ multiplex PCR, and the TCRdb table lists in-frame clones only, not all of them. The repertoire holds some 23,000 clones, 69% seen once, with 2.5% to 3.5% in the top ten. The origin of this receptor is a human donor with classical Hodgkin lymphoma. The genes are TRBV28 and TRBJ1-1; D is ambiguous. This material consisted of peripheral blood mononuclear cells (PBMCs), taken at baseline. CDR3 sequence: CASSLFRNTEAFF. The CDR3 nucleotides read TGTGCCAGCAGTTTGTTCCGGAACACTGAAGCTTTCTTT.